This T cell receptor (beta chain) emerged from a study of human thymus T cells. Regarding this clone: The antigen is not known.

Findings and limits, study-wide: Related research described strongly overlapping thymic repertoires in unrelated people.

Some clones are missing from TCRdb's copy, which holds only in-frame ones; the method was immunoSEQ multiplex PCR. The sample lists more than 70,000 clones, approximately 96% occurring once. Corrective heart surgery yielded the resections from which the thymus tissue came. With 10 bases removed from V and 7 bases from J, the gap between germline ends came to 14 bases. The CDR3 spans 12 residues. CDR1 and CDR2 (germline): LNHDA, SQIVND (reference sequence). This clonotype was sampled from a boy under two years old with a congenital heart defect but otherwise immunologically healthy. The V gene is TRBV19, the J gene TRBJ2-1; no clear D. Sequencing was done on a sample of thymus tissue. The CDR3 protein is CATSGLENEQFF. In nucleotides, the CDR3 is TGTGCCACCTCAGGCCTAGAAAATGAGCAGTTCTTC. The variable domain in full, with the rest retrieved from reference TRBV19 and TRBJ2-1, is DGGITQSPKYLFRKEGQNVTLSCEQNLNHDAMYWYRQDPGQGLRLIYYSQIVNDFQKGDIAEGYSVSREKKESFPLTVTSAQKNPTAFYLCATSGLENEQFFGPGTRLTVL.